The T cell receptor beta chain under discussion was sequenced for a study of shared clonotypes between healthy human individuals. Findings and limits, study-wide: Among donors, the sharing of clonotypes was expected to be influenced by sequencing depth.

The junction had 7 bases not matched to a gene; V was cut back by 1 base and J by 4 bases. The CDR3 runs 15 residues. CDR1 is LNHDA and CDR2 is SQIVND in the germline V gene (reference sequence). The study separated CD4+ cells into CD45RA+ naive and CD45RA-negative memory subsets. The DNA input per sorted-subset replicate PCR was 200 ng, corresponding to some 33,000 T cell genomes. Profiling relied on immunoSEQ multiplex PCR, and the TCRdb table lists in-frame clones only, not all of them. The sample lists some 2 million clones, over 85% seen once, with more than 0.1% in the top ten. As regards this clone: Its antigen is unknown.

The sample taken for sequencing was naive CD4+ T cells sorted from blood. The subset: CD45RA+ positively selected. The rearrangement links TRBV19 to TRBJ2-7; 7 bases agree with TRBD2. The sequence was obtained from a man between 18 and 35 years old in good health. CDR3 in DNA: TGTGCCAGTAGTATAGTTCTAGCGGTGGAATACGAGCAGTACTTC. It translates to CASSIVLAVEYEQYF.